The clone carrying this T cell receptor (beta chain) has a single count. Its specificity is not known. This entry belongs to a study of cytomegalovirus exposure and HLA in healthy donors. Study observations and caveats: Later, an analysis found that common viral pathogens appeared to be linked with several of the most significant clusters. What was likely a sequencing artifact was a cluster of highly shared sequence variants. For most TCR sequences rarity was the rule, although some public TCRs occurred in many donors.

The PCR contained 60 Vbeta and 13 Jbeta primers. Libraries were prepared by immunoSEQ multiplex PCR; TCRdb keeps only in-frame clonotypes and omits some of them. The repertoire includes 130,000 or so clones, about three quarters of them detected once, and 4.2% sits in the top ten. This CDR3 is built from 17 residues. The V gene end was trimmed by 4 bases and the J gene end by 6 bases; junction bases not matched to a gene: 13. Germline V gives CDR1 SGHTA, CDR2 FQGTGA. The V gene is TRBV7-3, the J gene TRBJ2-1, with 9 bases aligning to TRBD2. Sequencing used PBMCs. This sequence originates from a man aged 50 to 60 in good health and CMV-seropositive. CDR3 in amino acids: CASSSSGTSLGPNEQFF. The CDR3 DNA reads TGTGCCAGCAGCTCCTCCGGGACTAGCTTGGGGCCCAATGAGCAGTTCTTC.